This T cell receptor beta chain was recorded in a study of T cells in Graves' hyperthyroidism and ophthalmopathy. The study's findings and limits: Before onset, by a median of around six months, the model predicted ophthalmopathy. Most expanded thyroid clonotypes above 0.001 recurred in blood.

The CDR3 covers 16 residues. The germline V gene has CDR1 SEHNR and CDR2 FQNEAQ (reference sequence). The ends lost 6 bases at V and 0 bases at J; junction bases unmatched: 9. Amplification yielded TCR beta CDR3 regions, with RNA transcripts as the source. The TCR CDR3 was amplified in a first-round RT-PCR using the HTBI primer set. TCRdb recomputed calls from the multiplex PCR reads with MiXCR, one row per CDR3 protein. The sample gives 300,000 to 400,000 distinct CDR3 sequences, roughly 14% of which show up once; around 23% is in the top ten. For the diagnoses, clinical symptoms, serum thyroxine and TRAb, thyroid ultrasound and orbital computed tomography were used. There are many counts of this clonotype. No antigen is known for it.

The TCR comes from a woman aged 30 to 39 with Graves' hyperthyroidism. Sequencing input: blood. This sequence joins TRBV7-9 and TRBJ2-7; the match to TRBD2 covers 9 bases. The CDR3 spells CASSAKTSGISYEQYF. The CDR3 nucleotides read TGTGCCAGCAGTGCCAAGACTAGCGGTATCTCCTACGAGCAGTACTTC.